Below, one T cell receptor beta chain is given with its context. CDR3 length equals 17 residues. Germline V gives CDR1 KGHDR, CDR2 SFDVKD. With 1 base removed from V and 0 bases from J, the gap between germline ends came to 9 bases. TCRdb's copy holds only in-frame clones and misses some; the assay was immunoSEQ multiplex PCR. This sample has 200,000 to 300,000 clones, with about 90% found just once. The sample is drawn from a study of blood T cell repertoires in COVID-19. The sequence derives from a man aged 45 to 65 who had been exposed to COVID-19. The specimen sequenced was PBMCs or T cells enriched from blood (not recorded which). This chain links TRBV24-1 with TRBJ2-6; D perhaps matches TRBD1 (6 bases). The CDR3 reads CATSDFRGTSGANVLTF. The CDR3 DNA is TGTGCCACCAGTGATTTTAGGGGGACCTCTGGGGCCAACGTCCTGACTTTC.